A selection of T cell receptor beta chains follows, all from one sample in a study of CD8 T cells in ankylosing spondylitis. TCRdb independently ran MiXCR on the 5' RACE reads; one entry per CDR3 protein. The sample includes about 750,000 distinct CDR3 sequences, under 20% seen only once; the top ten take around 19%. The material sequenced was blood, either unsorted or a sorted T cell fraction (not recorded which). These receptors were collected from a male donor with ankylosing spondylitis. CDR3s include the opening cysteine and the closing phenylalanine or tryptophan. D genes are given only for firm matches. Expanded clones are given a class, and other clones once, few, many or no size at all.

TGTGCCAGCAGCCAGGTGAGGACAGGGAACACTGAAGCTTTCTTT CASSQVRTGNTEAFF TRBJ1-1 NA 15 TRBV3-1 TRBD1
TGTGCCAGCTCAGATGTTTGGCAGGCTGAAGCTTTCTTT CASSDVWQAEAFF TRBJ1-1 NA 13 TRBV18 NA
TGTGCCAGCAGCTCACTAGCGGGAGGGTTCTACGAGCAGTACTTC CASSSLAGGFYEQYF TRBJ2-7 few 15 TRBV7-2 TRBD2
TGTGCCAGCAGCTATCAGGAATCCTACGAGCAGTACTTC CASSYQESYEQYF TRBJ2-7 many 13 TRBV12-3/TRBV12-4 NA
TGTGCCAGCAGCCTAAGCCCAGCGAACACTGAAGCTTTCTTT CASSLSPANTEAFF TRBJ1-1 NA 14 TRBV5-4 NA
TGTGCCAGCCACTTGGGACAGGCCTACGAGCAGTACTTC CASHLGQAYEQYF TRBJ2-7 NA 13 TRBV6-1 TRBD1
TGTGCCACCAGCAGTCAGGAGGCAGGGGCAACCGGGGAGCTGTTTTTT CATSSQEAGATGELFF TRBJ2-2 NA 16 TRBV15 NA
TGTGCCAGCAGCCTCCCGGGGGGCCCAAGGGAAAACACCATATATTTT CASSLPGGPRENTIYF TRBJ1-3 few 16 TRBV3-1 NA
TGTGCCATCAGTGAGAGGAGCTCCCGGACCTACGAGCAGTACTTC CAISERSSRTYEQYF TRBJ2-7 NA 15 TRBV10-3 NA
TGTGCCAGCACCCGGTGGGGGGGCTCCTACAATGAGCAGTTCTTC CASTRWGGSYNEQFF TRBJ2-1 few 15 TRBV11-2 TRBD2
TGTGCCAGCAGCCACTTCATAAATGAGCAGTTCTTC CASSHFINEQFF TRBJ2-1 few 12 TRBV7-9 NA
TGCGCCAGCAGCACCTCTTACTCCTACGAGCAGTACTTC CASSTSYSYEQYF TRBJ2-7 NA 13 TRBV5-1 NA
TGTGCCAGCAGTTCCCAATGGTTAACTAGCGGGAGGACGAAATACGAGCAGTACTTC CASSSQWLTSGRTKYEQYF TRBJ2-7 few 19 TRBV28 TRBD2
TGTGCCAGCAGTATAGCGGGGGTCTACAATGAGCAGTTCTTC CASSIAGVYNEQFF TRBJ2-1 few 14 TRBV12-3/TRBV12-4 TRBD2
TGTGCCAGCGGAGACTACGAGCAGTACTTC CASGDYEQYF TRBJ2-7 NA 10 TRBV7-9 NA
TGCGCCAGCAGCTTAATCGAATCTGGGGCCAACGTCCTGACTTTC CASSLIESGANVLTF TRBJ2-6 NA 15 TRBV5-1 NA
TGTGCCAGTATGGGGGCCCGACGGCAAACGGATACGCAGTATTTT CASMGARRQTDTQYF TRBJ2-3 NA 15 TRBV19 NA
TGTGCCAGCAGCCCGGAAGGAAGGGCCGGGGAGCTGTTTTTT CASSPEGRAGELFF TRBJ2-2 NA 14 TRBV7-9 NA
TGTGCCAGCAGTTTGGGACAGTATAACACTGAAGCTTTCTTT CASSLGQYNTEAFF TRBJ1-1 few 14 TRBV27 TRBD1
TGCGCCAGCAGCTTCTCGGGACAGGGGACCTACGAGCAGTACTTC CASSFSGQGTYEQYF TRBJ2-7 NA 15 TRBV5-1 TRBD1
TGCAGCGTTGAAGAGTGGACAGGGAACGATGGCTACACCTTC CSVEEWTGNDGYTF TRBJ1-2 few 14 TRBV29-1 TRBD1
TGTGCCTCCACCCGGGGGCATGAGCAGTTCTTC CASTRGHEQFF TRBJ2-1 few 11 TRBV12-3/TRBV12-4 NA
TGTGCCACCAGTGATCCGCGGGCTAGCTTGGAGAATGAGCAGTTCTTC CATSDPRASLENEQFF TRBJ2-1 NA 16 TRBV24-1 NA
TGTGCCAGCGGGGATAGCGGGACTATATACAATGAGCAGTTCTTC CASGDSGTIYNEQFF TRBJ2-1 few 15 TRBV10-3 TRBD2
TGTGCCATCAGTGGGGGGACCAACTCCGCTGGCTACACCTTC CAISGGTNSAGYTF TRBJ1-2 NA 14 TRBV10-3 NA
TGTGCCAGCAGTTTAGGGCAACACCTAGGCTACACCTTC CASSLGQHLGYTF TRBJ1-2 few 13 TRBV12-3/TRBV12-4 NA
TGTGCCAGCAGCTTAAGGACAGGGGGCCCCATGAACACTGAAGCTTTCTTT CASSLRTGGPMNTEAFF TRBJ1-1 NA 17 TRBV11-2 TRBD1
TGTGCCAGCAGTTACGGAATTCCCTCTGGAAACACCATATATTTT CASSYGIPSGNTIYF TRBJ1-3 few 15 TRBV6-5 NA
TGTGCCAGCAGCGCGGGGCAAGGTTCCACCGGGGAGCTGTTTTTT CASSAGQGSTGELFF TRBJ2-2 NA 15 TRBV5-5 NA
TGTGCCAGCAGCCAAGATGAAGCCTACGAGCAGTACTTC CASSQDEAYEQYF TRBJ2-7 NA 13 TRBV4-2 NA
TGTGCCAGTGGCAGTTCCGGGCGCTACGAGCAGTACTTC CASGSSGRYEQYF TRBJ2-7 NA 13 TRBV25-1 NA
TGCGCCAGCATGGGGGTTGAACGGCCCTCCTACGAGCAGTACTTC CASMGVERPSYEQYF TRBJ2-7 NA 15 TRBV10-2 NA
TGTGCCACCAGGGAGGGCGGAAACGGGGAGCTGTTTTTT CATREGGNGELFF TRBJ2-2 NA 13 TRBV19 TRBD2
TGTGCCAGCCCCGGGACAGGGCACTACAATGAGCAGTTCTTC CASPGTGHYNEQFF TRBJ2-1 few 14 TRBV21-1 NA
TGCGCCAGCAGCTTGGGAGGGTCGGCAGACTATGGCTACACCTTC CASSLGGSADYGYTF TRBJ1-2 few 15 TRBV5-1 NA
TGTGCCAGCAGTTTTCGGCCCGACAATGAGCAGTTCTTC CASSFRPDNEQFF TRBJ2-1 NA 13 TRBV28 NA
TGTGCCAGCAGTGACAGGTCTACAAGCAATCAGCCCCAGCATTTT CASSDRSTSNQPQHF TRBJ1-5 few 15 TRBV12-3/TRBV12-4 NA
TGCGCCAGCAGCTTGGCCGGGACAGGCAACACCGGGGAGCTGTTTTTT CASSLAGTGNTGELFF TRBJ2-2 many 16 TRBV5-1 TRBD1
TGTGCCAGCAGTTACTCGAGCGGGGGCGAGCAGTACTTC CASSYSSGGEQYF TRBJ2-7 NA 13 TRBV6-5 TRBD2
TGTGCCAGCAGCCGAGGGGGGGCGGGTACAGATACGCAGTATTTT CASSRGGAGTDTQYF TRBJ2-3 NA 15 TRBV12-3/TRBV12-4 NA
TGTGCCAGCAGCTCGGACAGACTAAGCTCCTACGAGCAGTACTTC CASSSDRLSSYEQYF TRBJ2-7 few 15 TRBV7-9 NA
TGCAGTGCTAGGGAGGGACAAGTCCATCAGCCCCAGCATTTT CSAREGQVHQPQHF TRBJ1-5 NA 14 TRBV20-1 NA
TGTGCCAGCAGCTTAGAATTCGGATACAATCAGCCCCAGCATTTT CASSLEFGYNQPQHF TRBJ1-5 many 15 TRBV7-2 NA
TGCAGCGTTGAGAGACAGGGGGCCGACGGCTACACCTTC CSVERQGADGYTF TRBJ1-2 many 13 TRBV29-1 TRBD1
TGTGCCAGCAGTCCCCATGGGGGTGGCGAGCAGTTCTTC CASSPHGGGEQFF TRBJ2-1 NA 13 TRBV12-3/TRBV12-4 NA
TGTGCCAGCAGTCCAAGGACAGGGGCTCCTGAAAAACTGTTTTTT CASSPRTGAPEKLFF TRBJ1-4 NA 15 TRBV27 TRBD1
TGCGCCAGCAGAGTCAAGGCGGACTATGGCTACACCTTC CASRVKADYGYTF TRBJ1-2 many 13 TRBV5-1 NA
TGCGCCAGCAGCTTGTTGATTCAGGGGACTGAAGCTTTCTTT CASSLLIQGTEAFF TRBJ1-1 NA 14 TRBV5-1 NA
TGCAGCGTTGGACTAGCCCTTAGCACAGATACGCAGTATTTT CSVGLALSTDTQYF TRBJ2-3 few 14 TRBV29-1 TRBD2
TGTGCCAGCAGCATAGGACAGGGGTGGCACTATGGCTACACCTTC CASSIGQGWHYGYTF TRBJ1-2 once 15 TRBV5-5 TRBD1
TGTGCCAGCAGCTTAGGATTTGGACTAGCGGGAGGGTACGAGCAGTACTTC CASSLGFGLAGGYEQYF TRBJ2-7 few 17 TRBV7-8 TRBD2
TGTGCCAGCAGCTCCCATCGGACTAGCGTCGACGAGCAGTACTTC CASSSHRTSVDEQYF TRBJ2-7 few 15 TRBV7-2 TRBD2
TGCGCCAGCAGCTACAGGGGAGGGGAAGGGACTGAAGCTTTCTTT CASSYRGGEGTEAFF TRBJ1-1 few 15 TRBV5-1 TRBD1